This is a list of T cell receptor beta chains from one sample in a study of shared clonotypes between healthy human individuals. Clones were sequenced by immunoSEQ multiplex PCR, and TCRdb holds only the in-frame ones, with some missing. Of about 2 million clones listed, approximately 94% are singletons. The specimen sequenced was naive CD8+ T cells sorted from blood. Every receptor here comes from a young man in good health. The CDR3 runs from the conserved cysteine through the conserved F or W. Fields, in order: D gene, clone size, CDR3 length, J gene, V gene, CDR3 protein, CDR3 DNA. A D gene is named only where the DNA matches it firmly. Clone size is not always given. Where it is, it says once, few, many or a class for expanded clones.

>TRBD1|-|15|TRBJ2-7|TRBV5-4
CASSLDGTGSYEQYF
TGTGCCAGCAGCTTGGATGGGACAGGGTCCTACGAGCAGTACTTC
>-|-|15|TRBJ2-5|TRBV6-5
CASSYSPLVQETQYF
TGTGCCAGCAGTTACAGTCCCCTTGTCCAAGAGACCCAGTACTTC
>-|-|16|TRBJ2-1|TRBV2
CASSSQPPSSYNEQFF
TGTGCCAGCAGTTCACAGCCTCCTAGCTCCTACAATGAGCAGTTCTTC
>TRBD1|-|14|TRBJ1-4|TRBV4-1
CASSYRGANEKLFF
TGCGCCAGCAGCTACAGGGGAGCTAATGAAAAACTGTTTTTT
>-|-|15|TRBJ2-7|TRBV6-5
CASSQLAGQSYEQYF
TGTGCCAGCAGTCAGTTGGCGGGACAGAGCTACGAGCAGTACTTC
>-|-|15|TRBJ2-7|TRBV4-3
CASSQVLGASYEQYF
TGCGCCAGCAGCCAAGTCCTCGGGGCCAGCTACGAGCAGTACTTC
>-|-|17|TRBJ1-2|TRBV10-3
CAISESTSMTAGYGYTF
TGTGCCATCAGTGAGTCGACCTCAATGACGGCTGGCTATGGCTACACCTTC
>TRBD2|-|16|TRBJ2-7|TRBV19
CASSARLAGGRDEQYF
TGTGCCAGTAGTGCCCGACTAGCGGGGGGCCGCGACGAGCAGTACTTC
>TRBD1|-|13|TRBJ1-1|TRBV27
CASKTGRNTEAFF
TGTGCCAGCAAGACAGGGCGGAACACTGAAGCTTTCTTT
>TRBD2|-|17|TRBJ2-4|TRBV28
CASSPTSGGVEKNIQYF
TGTGCCAGCAGTCCGACTAGCGGGGGGGTGGAAAAAAACATTCAGTACTTC
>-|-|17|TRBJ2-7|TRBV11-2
CASSLGRVSPSYYEQYF
TGTGCCAGCAGCTTAGGAAGGGTGTCCCCTTCTTACTACGAGCAGTACTTC
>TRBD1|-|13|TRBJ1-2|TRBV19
CASRGTATKGYTF
TGTGCCAGTAGAGGGACAGCGACTAAGGGCTACACCTTC
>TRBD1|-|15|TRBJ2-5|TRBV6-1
CASSELGQGGETQYF
TGTGCCAGCAGTGAATTAGGACAGGGAGGAGAGACCCAGTACTTC
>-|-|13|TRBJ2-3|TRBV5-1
CASSLLATDTQYF
TGCGCCAGCAGCTTACTAGCCACAGATACGCAGTATTTT
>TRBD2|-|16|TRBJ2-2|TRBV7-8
CASSLGAGGSTGELFF
TGTGCCAGCAGCTTGGGCGCGGGAGGGTCGACCGGGGAGCTGTTTTTT
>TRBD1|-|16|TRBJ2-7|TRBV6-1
CASSDPGTGRSYEQYF
TGTGCCAGCAGTGACCCCGGGACAGGACGTTCCTACGAGCAGTACTTC
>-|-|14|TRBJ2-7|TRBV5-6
CASSLYGVDYEQYF
TGTGCCAGCAGCTTGTACGGGGTCGACTACGAGCAGTACTTC
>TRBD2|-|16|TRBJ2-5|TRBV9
CASSVDDSSGRETQYF
TGTGCCAGCAGCGTAGACGATTCTAGCGGGAGAGAGACCCAGTACTTC
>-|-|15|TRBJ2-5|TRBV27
CASSSSGRVQETQYF
TGTGCCAGCAGTTCTTCTGGGAGAGTACAGGAGACCCAGTACTTC
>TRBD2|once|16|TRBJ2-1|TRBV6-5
CASSYAGLAGVNEQFF
TGTGCCAGCAGTTACGCGGGACTAGCGGGAGTTAATGAGCAGTTCTTC
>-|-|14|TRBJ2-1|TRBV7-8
CASSSWAADNEQFF
TGTGCCAGCAGCTCCTGGGCCGCTGACAATGAGCAGTTCTTC
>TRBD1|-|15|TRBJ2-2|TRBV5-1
CASSSMTGDPGELFF
TGCGCCAGCAGCTCGATGACAGGGGATCCCGGGGAGCTGTTTTTT
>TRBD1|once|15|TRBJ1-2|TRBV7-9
CASSLALRTGNGYTF
TGTGCCAGCAGCTTAGCTTTGAGGACAGGGAATGGCTACACCTTC
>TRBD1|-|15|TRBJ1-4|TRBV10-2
CASSEGDSSNEKLFF
TGCGCCAGCAGTGAGGGGGACAGCAGTAATGAAAAACTGTTTTTT
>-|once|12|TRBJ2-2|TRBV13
CASSLLVGELFF
TGTGCCAGCAGCTTACTAGTCGGGGAGCTGTTTTTT
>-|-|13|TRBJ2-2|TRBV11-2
CASSLMAGGELFF
TGTGCCAGCAGCTTAATGGCGGGCGGGGAGCTGTTTTTT
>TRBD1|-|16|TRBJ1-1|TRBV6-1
CASSEPRDRENTEAFF
TGTGCCAGCAGTGAACCCCGGGACAGGGAGAACACTGAAGCTTTCTTT
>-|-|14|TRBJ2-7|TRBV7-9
CASSSEVSSYEQYF
TGTGCCAGCAGCTCCGAAGTCAGCTCCTACGAGCAGTACTTC